This passage covers 24 T cell receptor beta chains from one sample sequenced in a study of blood T cell repertoires in COVID-19. The protocol was immunoSEQ multiplex PCR, while the TCRdb copy is restricted to in-frame clones and leaves out a portion. Altogether around 120,000 clones are present, less than 75% being singletons, with the ten largest covering about 0.85%. Sequenced sample: peripheral blood. Receptors were obtained from a human donor with acute or convalescent COVID-19. The donor label of this sample is uncertain.

CDR3 bases: TGCGCCAGCTCTAAATCGCCCGGGACAACTAATGAAAAACTGTTTTTT. Its protein is CASSKSPGTTNEKLFF. The rearrangement uses TRBV5-1 and TRBJ1-4, with no clear D. V was shortened by 7 bases and J by 0 bases, with 16 bases between the two germline ends. Germline CDR1 and CDR2: SGHRS and YFSETQ. CDR3 length: 16 residues.

On this clone itself: Other nucleotide sequences in the sample specify the same CDR3. The chain links TRBV19 to TRBJ2-3; 8 bases are a match to TRBD1. The V gene's germline CDR1 is LNHDA and CDR2 SQIVND (reference sequence). CDR3 length: 14 amino acids. J was trimmed by 3 bases and V by 6 bases; bases with no gene match: 5. As DNA, the CDR3 is TGTGCCAGTAGACGGACAGGGAGGACAGATACGCAGTATTTT. Encoded protein: CASRRTGRTDTQYF.

The chain recombines TRBV30 with TRBJ2-3; 7 bases are shared with TRBD1. The CDR3 spans 15 residues. V shed 4 bases, J shed 1 base, and the junction held 8 bases outside the gene matches. The germline V gene has CDR1 GTSNPN and CDR2 SVGIG (reference sequence). The CDR3 loop reads CAWTLGQGGTDTQYF. The CDR3 nucleotides are TGTGCCTGGACACTTGGGCAGGGGGGCACAGATACGCAGTATTTT.

This clone was recorded a few times. V gene TRBV5-5 combines with J gene TRBJ2-7; 10 bases match TRBD1. Looked up from germline, CDR1 is SGHKS and CDR2 is YYEKEE (reference sequence). V trimming: 0 bases; J trimming: 2 bases; junction bases outside the gene matches: 5. This CDR3 comprises 16 residues. The CDR3 reads CASSLAGGTGAYEQYF. For the CDR3, the DNA is TGTGCCAGCAGCTTGGCCGGCGGGACAGGGGCCTACGAGCAGTACTTC.

V gene TRBV14 combines with J gene TRBJ2-5; 9 nucleotides line up with TRBD1. Trimming took 4 bases from V and 2 from J; bases not matched to a gene: 5. The CDR3 runs to 15 residues. Germline V CDR1 and CDR2: SGHDN, FVKESK. CDR3 nucleotides: TGTGCCAGCAGCCTTTGGACAGGGGAACAAGAGACCCAGTACTTC. Protein product: CASSLWTGEQETQYF.

This chain connects TRBV10-2 to TRBJ1-6; D gene unclear. The CDR3 has 15 amino acids. Trimming cost V 0 bases and J 6 bases, with 9 bases left between them. The V gene's germline CDR1 is WSHSY and CDR2 SAAADI. This CDR3 is CASSESNRGNSPLHF. As DNA, the CDR3 is TGCGCCAGCAGTGAGTCGAATCGGGGTAATTCACCCCTCCACTTT.

V gene TRBV7-2 combines with J gene TRBJ2-3; D is perhaps TRBD1 (5 bases). The V gene's germline CDR1 is SGHTA and CDR2 FQGNSA. The CDR3 is 15 amino acids. The V and J ends lost 7 bases and 3 bases respectively, with 17 bases between them. The CDR3 region is CASTLTGRVTDTQYF. CDR3 sequence (DNA): TGTGCCAGCACCCTCACGGGCAGGGTGACAGATACGCAGTATTTT.

This sequence joins TRBV4-2 and TRBJ1-1; 9 bases align to TRBD1. This CDR3 comprises 16 residues. V lost 0 bases, J lost 5 bases, and 7 bases stayed unmatched. The V gene's germline CDR1 is LGHNA and CDR2 YNFKEQ. CDR3 DNA: TGTGCCAGCAGCCAAGATTCCGGGACAGGGTCGACTGAAGCTTTCTTT. It codes for CASSQDSGTGSTEAFF.

The chain is built from TRBV5-1 and TRBJ2-6; a weak D match, TRBD2 (7 bases). CDR1 is SGHRS, CDR2 YFSETQ, per germline. This CDR3 is 17 amino acids long. Between the trimmed V and J ends, which lost 7 bases and 1 base, there was a span of 18 bases. The CDR3 loop is CASEGGASFSGANVLTF. CDR3 DNA sequence: TGCGCCAGCGAGGGGGGGGCCTCATTTTCTGGGGCCAACGTCCTGACTTTC.

The chain combines TRBV7-2 with TRBJ1-6; D gene unclear. This CDR3 has 14 amino acids. With 6 bases removed from V and 7 bases from J, the gap between germline ends came to 13 bases. Germline assignment: CDR1 SGHTA and CDR2 FQGNSA. CDR3 nucleotides: TGTGCCAGCAGTTCTGTAAATCGGAATTCACCCCTCCACTTT. It specifies CASSSVNRNSPLHF.

The chain joins TRBV7-6 to TRBJ2-2; 9 nucleotides match TRBD1. The trim removed 0 bases at V and 3 bases at J, leaving 5 bases unmatched. The CDR3 spans 17 residues. CDR1 SGHVS and CDR2 FNYEAQ come from the germline V gene. CDR3 coding DNA: TGTGCCAGCAGCTTAGCGGGACAGGGACGATACACCGGGGAGCTGTTTTTT. Protein sequence: CASSLAGQGRYTGELFF.

V and J are TRBV4-1 and TRBJ1-5; TRBD1 is a possible D gene (5 bases). CDR1 and CDR2 (germline): MGHRA, YSYEKL. The CDR3 has 13 residues. Deletions cut 5 bases from V and 6 bases from J, with 11 bases between. CDR3 region: CASSYRSAQPQHF. In nucleotides, the CDR3 is TGCGCCAGCAGCTACAGGTCGGCTCAGCCCCAGCATTTT.

The chain employs TRBV29-1 and TRBJ1-3; D not certain. The CDR3 runs to 14 residues. V lost 0 bases and J lost 4, with 10 bases in between. Germline V CDR1 and CDR2: SQVTM, ANQGSEA. This CDR3 reads CSVEDYSGGNTIYF. In nucleotides, the CDR3 is TGCAGCGTTGAAGATTACTCGGGGGGAAACACCATATATTTT.

CDR3 coding DNA: TGTGCCAGCTCCCTCGCCCGCGGCAATGAGCAGTTCTTC. Its protein product is CASSLARGNEQFF. The chain is built from TRBV6-5 and TRBJ2-1; D uncertain. CDR1 and CDR2 (germline): MNHEY, SVGAGI. V lost 8 bases, J lost 6 bases, and 14 bases lay in between. The CDR3 consists of 13 residues.

V gene TRBV5-1 combines with J gene TRBJ2-5; a possible D gene is TRBD1 (6 bases). The CDR3 covers 15 residues. With 3 bases removed from V and 5 bases from J, the gap between germline ends came to 17 bases. Germline CDR1 SGHRS, CDR2 YFSETQ. The chain's CDR3 is CASSSGFGQQETQYF. In DNA, the CDR3 is TGCGCCAGCAGCTCAGGATTCGGACAGCAGGAGACCCAGTACTTC.

V gene TRBV10-3 combines with J gene TRBJ1-6, with 7 bases that match TRBD1. Germline V lookup: CDR1 ENHRY, CDR2 SYGVKD. There are 13 residues in the CDR3. After removal of 5 bases from V and 10 bases from J, the junction contained 5 bases not matched to a gene. In nucleotides, the CDR3 is TGTGCCATCAGTAAGGGGGCATGGTCACCCCTCCACTTT. Amino acids: CAISKGAWSPLHF.

The chain couples TRBV29-1 to TRBJ2-3, with 7 bases lining up with TRBD1. Germline V gene lookup returns CDR1 SQVTM and CDR2 ANQGSEA. This CDR3 region has 14 residues. The V gene end was trimmed by 6 bases and the J gene end by 2 bases; junction bases not matched to a gene: 8. The chain's CDR3 is CSVDEGAPTDTQYF. CDR3 DNA: TGCAGCGTGGATGAGGGGGCCCCCACAGATACGCAGTATTTT.

V and J are TRBV7-6 and TRBJ1-2, with TRBD1 matching 7 bases. The CDR3 loop spans 19 amino acids. With V trimmed by 2 bases and J by 0 bases, 15 bases remained unmatched. Per germline, CDR1 SGHVS and CDR2 FNYEAQ. CDR3 in DNA: TGTGCCAGCAGCTTATATCCCCTCGTCGGGACAGCTGCTAACTATGGCTACACCTTC. Encoded protein: CASSLYPLVGTAANYGYTF. The full variable domain, its missing parts supplied by reference TRBV7-6 and TRBJ1-2, is GAGVSQSPRYKVTKRGQDVALRCDPISGHVSLYWYRQALGQGPEFLTYFNYEAQQDKSGLPNDRFSAERPEGSISTLTIQRTEQRDSAMYRCASSLYPLVGTAANYGYTFGSGTRLTVV.

This clone was recorded only once. This chain's CDR3 is CATGRGNPNGYTF. The CDR3 DNA sequence: TGTGCCACCGGCCGGGGGAACCCAAATGGCTACACCTTC. The chain uses TRBV10-3 and TRBJ1-2, with D tentatively TRBD1 (5 bases). V lost 10 bases and J 6 bases, leaving 18 bases between the germline ends. Germline values: CDR1 ENHRY, CDR2 SYGVKD. CDR3 length: 13 amino acids.

This clone showed up just a few times. The rearrangement uses TRBV10-3 and TRBJ1-2; 10 bases line up with TRBD1. V gave up 2 bases and J gave up 7 bases; unmatched junction bases: 10. The CDR3 contains 16 residues. Germline V gene sequence: CDR1 ENHRY, CDR2 SYGVKD. The CDR3 loop is CAISERGDRGDGGYTF. In DNA form, the CDR3 reads TGTGCCATCAGTGAGAGGGGGGACAGGGGTGACGGTGGCTACACCTTC.

The CDR3 sequence: CASSLARGELFF. CDR3 bases: TGCGCCAGCAGCTTGGCGAGGGGGGAGCTGTTTTTT. The chain uses TRBV5-1 and TRBJ2-2; D ambiguous. The V gene lost 0 bases and the J gene lost 8 bases, with 5 bases spanning the gap. CDR3 size: 12 residues. Germline V gene sequence: CDR1 SGHRS, CDR2 YFSETQ.

The gene calls are TRBV6-5 and TRBJ2-7, with D possibly being TRBD1 (6 bases). Germline V gives CDR1 MNHEY, CDR2 SVGAGI. The CDR3 covers 14 residues. Deletions cut 6 bases from V and 2 bases from J, with 14 bases between. The CDR3 bases are TGTGCCAGCAGAGTAGACAGGTCTACCTACGAGCAGTACGTC. The encoded protein is CASRVDRSTYEQYV.

The J gene is TRBJ1-2, the V gene TRBV20-1, with a tentative D call TRBD1 (6 bases). Per germline, CDR1 DFQATT and CDR2 SNEGSKA (reference sequence). V was shortened by 3 bases and J by 4 bases, with 12 bases between the two germline ends. The CDR3 consists of 13 residues. CDR3 protein: CSASYQGRYGYTF. The CDR3 nucleotides are TGCAGTGCTAGTTACCAGGGGCGCTATGGCTACACCTTC.

The chain recombines TRBV6-5 with TRBJ2-5, with 9 bases matching TRBD1. This CDR3 is 15 amino acids long. Per germline, CDR1 MNHEY and CDR2 SVGAGI. J lost 1 base, V lost 5 bases, and 5 bases had no gene match. This CDR3 reads CASSRPGQGQETQYF. The DNA of the CDR3 is TGTGCCAGCAGTCGACCGGGACAGGGCCAAGAGACCCAGTACTTC.